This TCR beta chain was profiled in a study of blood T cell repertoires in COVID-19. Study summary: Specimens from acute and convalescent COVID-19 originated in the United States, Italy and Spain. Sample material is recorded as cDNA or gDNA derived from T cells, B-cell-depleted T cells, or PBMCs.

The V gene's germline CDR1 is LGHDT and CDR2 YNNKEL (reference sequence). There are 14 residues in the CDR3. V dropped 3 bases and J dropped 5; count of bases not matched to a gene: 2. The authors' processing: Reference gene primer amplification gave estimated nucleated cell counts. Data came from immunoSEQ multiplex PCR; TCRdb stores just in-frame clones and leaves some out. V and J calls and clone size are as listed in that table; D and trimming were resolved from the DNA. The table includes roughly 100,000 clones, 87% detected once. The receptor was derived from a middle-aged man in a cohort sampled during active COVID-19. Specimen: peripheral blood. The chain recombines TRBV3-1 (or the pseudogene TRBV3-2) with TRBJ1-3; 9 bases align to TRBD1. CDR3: CASSQGQGRNTIYF. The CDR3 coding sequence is TGTGCCAGCAGCCAGGGACAGGGAAGAAACACCATATATTTT.